A selection of T cell receptor beta chains follows, all from one sample in a study of blood T cell repertoires in COVID-19. Some clones are missing from TCRdb's copy, which holds only in-frame ones; the method was immunoSEQ multiplex PCR. Among over 50,000 clones, more than 70% were seen once, and the ten largest hold over 6.5%. Sample: peripheral blood. Source of these receptors: a man aged 55 to 70 with acute or convalescent COVID-19. Each CDR3 is given with its conserved first and last residue. A D gene is named only where the DNA matches it firmly. The listing skips clone size in some rows; elsewhere it reads once, few, many or a size class.

clone_size d_call j_call v_call cdr3_aa
. TRBD1 TRBJ1-1 TRBV3-1/TRBV3-2 CASSPTDRGRTEAFF
. TRBD1 TRBJ2-3 TRBV4-3 CASSYGTGSSTDTQYF
. TRBD2 TRBJ2-5 TRBV3-1/TRBV3-2 CASSQTSGGGQETQYF
. . TRBJ1-2 TRBV9 CASSVGSYGYTF
. . TRBJ1-4 TRBV9 CASSNRRRSEKLFF
. . TRBJ2-2 TRBV7-2 CASSSTDSTGELFF
. . TRBJ1-2 TRBV9 CASSVGGSGYTF
. . TRBJ2-1 TRBV2 CASSEQGRPAYNEQFF
. . TRBJ2-5 TRBV5-4 CASSLSRQQQETQYF
. TRBD2 TRBJ2-1 TRBV7-2 CASSSPGRGEQFF
. TRBD1 TRBJ2-7 TRBV18 CASSSQGTGPYEQYF
. TRBD2 TRBJ2-7 TRBV4-2 CASSQESTSGGVEQYF
. . TRBJ2-7 TRBV7-2 CASSLMRDEQYF
. TRBD1 TRBJ2-7 TRBV18 CASSTSTGVGEQYF
few . TRBJ1-5 TRBV19 CASSIDRRRDQPQHF
. TRBD1 TRBJ1-1 TRBV16 CASSRQGVMNTEAFF
. TRBD1 TRBJ2-7 TRBV6-1 CASSESGGEQYF
once TRBD2 TRBJ2-5 TRBV6-2/TRBV6-3 CASSYSIQRGVVETQYF
. TRBD1 TRBJ1-6 TRBV27 CASSSGQGSSSYNSPLHF
. TRBD2 TRBJ2-3 TRBV7-8 CASSRDLTSGDISSTDTQYF
. . TRBJ1-1 TRBV3-1/TRBV3-2 CASSLLANTEAFF
few . TRBJ2-7 TRBV2 CASSEAPAGPGEQYF
once . TRBJ2-7 TRBV27 CASSSQTGLGREYF
. . TRBJ2-1 TRBV5-4 CASSWQSGNEQFF
. TRBD2 TRBJ2-3 TRBV9 CASSVGASGPDTQYF
few . TRBJ1-2 TRBV12-3/TRBV12-4 CASSRPGLYGYTF
. . TRBJ1-6 TRBV3-1/TRBV3-2 CASSQGINSPLHF
. TRBD1 TRBJ1-1 TRBV28 CASSLRQGKAFF
once . TRBJ1-1 TRBV6-5 CASSPDRYATEAFF
few TRBD1 TRBJ1-1 TRBV9 CASSVAAYQGASEAFF
few TRBD2 TRBJ2-5 TRBV9 CASSVIGGAPETQYF
. TRBD2 TRBJ2-7 TRBV5-1 CASSLRGGDEQYF
. . TRBJ2-1 TRBV19 CASSIGRQYNEQFF
. TRBD1 TRBJ1-1 TRBV6-6 CASSYPPTGSTEAFF
. TRBD1 TRBJ1-1 TRBV6-2/TRBV6-3 CASSDRGVTEAFF
. . TRBJ1-2 TRBV19 CASRVSPGYGYTF
. . TRBJ2-7 TRBV6-2/TRBV6-3 CASSTPPGYEQYF
once . TRBJ1-1 TRBV25-1 CASSESQVAGTEAFF
. . TRBJ2-6 TRBV7-2 CASSPDNSGANVLTF
. TRBD1 TRBJ2-7 TRBV28 CASSQGTGAYEQYF
. TRBD1 TRBJ1-6 TRBV2 CASSERTGDSPLHF
. TRBD1 TRBJ2-1 TRBV12-3/TRBV12-4 CAGGQLNEQFF
. . TRBJ1-3 TRBV10-2 CASSDRDKSGNTIYF
. TRBD2 TRBJ2-7 TRBV2 CASSEPTSGGHYEQYF
. . TRBJ1-1 TRBV7-2 CASSSGFTEAFF
. TRBD1 TRBJ1-2 TRBV18 CTSSPGQAGGGYTF
. TRBD1 TRBJ2-7 TRBV5-1 CASSPTGGGSYEQYF
. . TRBJ1-5 TRBV9 CASSPDINNQPQHF
. TRBD1 TRBJ1-3 TRBV19 CASRAGGGGNTIYF
. TRBD1 TRBJ1-1 TRBV11-2 CASSARGQEAFF
. . TRBJ1-3 TRBV10-2 CASSDAGGALGNTIYF
. . TRBJ1-1 TRBV12-5 CASGLTGYTEAFF
once . TRBJ1-3 TRBV24-1 CATSEGAGGNTIYF
. . TRBJ1-1 TRBV18 CASSQGEGAFF
. TRBD2 TRBJ2-5 TRBV2 CASSVGFRTSGEETQYF
. TRBD2 TRBJ2-5 TRBV6-2/TRBV6-3 CASSYRARRGGPLQETQYF
. TRBD1 TRBJ2-5 TRBV11-3 CASSFGQEETQYF
. . TRBJ2-1 TRBV5-1 CASSLDRGMGNEQFF
few . TRBJ1-5 TRBV12-3/TRBV12-4 CASSLGGGQPQHF